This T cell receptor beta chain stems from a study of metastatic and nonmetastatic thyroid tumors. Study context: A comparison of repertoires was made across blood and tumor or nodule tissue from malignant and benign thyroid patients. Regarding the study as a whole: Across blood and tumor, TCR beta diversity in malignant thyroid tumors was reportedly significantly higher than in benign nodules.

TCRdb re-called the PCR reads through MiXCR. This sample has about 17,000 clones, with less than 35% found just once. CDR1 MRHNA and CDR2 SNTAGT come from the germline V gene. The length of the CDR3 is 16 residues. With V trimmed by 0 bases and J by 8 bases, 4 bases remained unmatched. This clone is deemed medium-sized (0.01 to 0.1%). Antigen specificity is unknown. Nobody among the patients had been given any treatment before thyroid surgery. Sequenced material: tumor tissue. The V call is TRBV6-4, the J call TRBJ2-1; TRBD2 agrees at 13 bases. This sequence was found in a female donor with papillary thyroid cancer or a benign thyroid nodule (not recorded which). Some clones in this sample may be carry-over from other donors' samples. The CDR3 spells CASSDSGTSGTDEQFF. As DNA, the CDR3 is TGTGCCAGCAGTGACTCGGGGACTAGCGGGACAGATGAGCAGTTCTTC.